These 18 T cell receptor beta chains originate from one sample sequenced in a study of beta chain features in type 1 diabetes. Regarding the study as a whole: All four CD4+ subsets of Type 1 diabetes patients contained TCRB CDR3s that were moderately but significantly shorter.

cDNA synthesis used the whole RNA isolate, giving expressed TCRB sequences. Measured with immunoSEQ multiplex PCR; TCRdb has only the in-frame clones, and not every one. The sample contains 200,000 to 300,000 clones, 11% of which appear only once. Their antigen targets remain unknown. Sequencing input: naive CD4+ T cells from blood. These receptors were collected from a man aged 25-40 years with type 1 diabetes.

The chain couples TRBV2 to TRBJ2-4, with D possibly being TRBD2 (7 bases). V was pared by 8 bases and J by 2 bases, with 10 bases between. This CDR3 contains 13 residues. CDR1 SNHLY and CDR2 FYNNEI come from the germline V gene. CDR3 region: CASGGATKNIQYF. The CDR3 DNA follows: TGTGCCAGCGGGGGGGCGACCAAAAACATTCAGTACTTC.

The chain is built from TRBV11-2 and TRBJ2-2; D ambiguous. The CDR3 is 14 amino acids. The germline V and J ends were trimmed by 0 bases and 6 bases, with 8 bases remaining between them. The germline CDR1 and CDR2 sequences are SGHAT and FQNNGV. CDR3 sequence: CASSLDPLPGELFF. The CDR3 nucleotides read TGTGCCAGCAGCTTAGACCCTCTCCCCGGGGAGCTGTTTTTT.

The gene calls are TRBV6-6 and TRBJ2-7; tentatively, D is TRBD2 (6 bases). This CDR3 has 12 residues. Per germline, CDR1 MNHNY and CDR2 SVGAGI (reference sequence). V lost 4 bases to trimming and J lost 8 bases, with 12 bases between them. The CDR3: CASSSSGGKQYF. CDR3 coding DNA: TGTGCCAGCAGTTCGTCCGGGGGAAAGCAGTACTTC.

Only a few counts were recorded for this clone. The V call is TRBV2, the J call TRBJ1-6; D ambiguous. CDR3 length: 11 amino acids. The V end was cut by 6 bases, the J end by 7 bases, with 4 bases between. CDR1 is SNHLY, CDR2 FYNNEI, per germline. Written as DNA, the CDR3 is TGTGCCAGCAGCCCGAATTCACCCCTCCACTTT. Its protein product is CASSPNSPLHF.

The chain is built from TRBV7-3 and TRBJ2-5; the D gene is possibly TRBD1 (5 bases). Looked up from germline, CDR1 is SGHTA and CDR2 is FQGTGA. The CDR3 runs 14 residues. V lost 2 bases to trimming and J lost 5 bases, with 12 bases between them. The DNA of the CDR3 is TGTGCCAGCAGCTTACGCAGGGCGCAGGAGACCCAGTACTTC. Its translation: CASSLRRAQETQYF.

This clone appeared a few times. The J gene is TRBJ1-1, the V gene TRBV11-2; tentatively, D is TRBD1 (6 bases). CDR1 and CDR2 from the germline V gene are SGHAT and FQNNGV. This CDR3 spans 15 amino acids. Trimming cost V 3 bases and J 5 bases, with 16 bases left between them. DNA of the CDR3: TGTGCCAGCAGCTTTCAACAGGGTCTGTGGACTGAAGCTTTCTTT. Its protein product is CASSFQQGLWTEAFF.

The J gene is TRBJ2-7, the V gene TRBV19, with D maybe TRBD2 (6 bases). This CDR3 contains 15 residues. V was cut by 5 bases and J by 0 bases, with 14 bases left in between. Per germline, CDR1 LNHDA and CDR2 SQIVND (reference sequence). The chain's CDR3 is CASSPRGSSSYEQYF. The CDR3 DNA reads as TGTGCCAGTAGTCCTCGGGGGTCCTCCTCCTACGAGCAGTACTTC. Based on the CDR3 plus reference TRBV19 and TRBJ2-7, the full variable domain is DGGITQSPKYLFRKEGQNVTLSCEQNLNHDAMYWYRQDPGQGLRLIYYSQIVNDFQKGDIAEGYSVSREKKESFPLTVTSAQKNPTAFYLCASSPRGSSSYEQYFGPGTRLTVT.

This clone has more than one count but fewer than ten. The rearrangement uses TRBV7-9 and TRBJ2-7; possibly TRBD1 for D (6 bases). Germline loops: CDR1 SEHNR, CDR2 FQNEAQ (reference sequence). V lost 2 bases and J 6 bases, leaving 11 bases between the germline ends. The CDR3 extends over 13 amino acids. In nucleotides, the CDR3 is TGTGCCAGCAGCTTAATGGAGACAGGCGAGCAGTACTTC. It is translated as CASSLMETGEQYF.

V usage is TRBV5-4 and J usage is TRBJ1-2; 9 bases map to TRBD1. There are 13 residues in the CDR3. The V and J ends lost 0 bases and 9 bases, in that order; junction bases with no gene match: 3. Germline V gene lookup returns CDR1 SGHNT and CDR2 YYREEE (reference sequence). CDR3 bases: TGTGCCAGCAGCTTGGCGGGACAGGGAAGCTACACCTTC. Protein: CASSLAGQGSYTF. Drawing the rest from reference TRBV5-4 and TRBJ1-2, the complete variable domain is ETGVTQSPTHLIKTRGQQVTLRCSSQSGHNTVSWYQQALGQGPQFIFQYYREEENGRGNFPPRFSGLQFPNYSSELNVNALELDDSALYLCASSLAGQGSYTFGSGTRLTVV.

This chain links TRBV2 with TRBJ1-5; D perhaps matches TRBD1 (6 bases). The V end was cut by 6 bases, the J end by 0 bases, with 15 bases between. The CDR3 has 16 amino acids. Germline V gives CDR1 SNHLY, CDR2 FYNNEI. Here the CDR3 reads CASRDTGMGSNQPQHF. For the CDR3, the DNA is TGTGCCAGCAGGGACACAGGGATGGGTAGCAATCAGCCCCAGCATTTT.

This rearrangement joins TRBV10-2 to TRBJ2-5, with a tentative D call TRBD2 (5 bases). V was trimmed by 6 bases and J by 3 bases, leaving 11 bases between them. The CDR3 has 13 amino acids. Per the germline V gene, CDR1 is WSHSY and CDR2 is SAAADI. For the CDR3, the DNA is TGCGCCAGCAGGCCGGCGGGCAAAGAGACCCAGTACTTC. Translating gives CASRPAGKETQYF.

V gene TRBV6-6 combines with J gene TRBJ2-2, with D possibly TRBD1 on 6 matching bases. Germline CDR1 reads MNHNY; CDR2 reads SVGAGI (reference sequence). The CDR3 totals 15 residues. The V end lost 7 bases, the J end lost 4 bases, and 16 bases lay between the germline ends. The CDR3 nucleotides are TGTGCCAGCATCGACACAGGGAAATTCACCGGGGAGCTGTTTTTT. Amino acids: CASIDTGKFTGELFF.

This clone was observed a few times. The chain employs TRBV23-1 and TRBJ2-3; D is unresolved. TRBV23-1 is identified as an open reading frame with a role that is uncertain. This CDR3 has 12 residues. The V gene lost 0 bases and the J gene lost 5 bases, with 3 bases spanning the gap. The CDR3 DNA reads TGCGCCAGCAGTCAATCTATAGATACGCAGTATTTT. Residues: CASSQSIDTQYF.

V usage is TRBV23-1 and J usage is TRBJ2-1, with D perhaps TRBD2 (6 bases). TRBV23-1 carries the ORF label, with uncertain function. Deletions cut 3 bases from V and 2 bases from J, with 17 bases between. The CDR3 runs 17 residues. The CDR3 DNA reads as TGCGCCAGCAGTCAGCCTCCGGGGGATCTTCCCTACAATGAGCAGTTCTTC. Protein product: CASSQPPGDLPYNEQFF.

This clone was seen a handful of times. The chain uses TRBV27 and TRBJ1-2; D uncertain. V shed 6 bases and J shed 6 bases, with 17 bases lying between them. This CDR3 is 14 amino acids long. Looked up from germline, CDR1 is MNHEY and CDR2 is SMNVEV (reference sequence). The DNA of the CDR3 is TGTGCCAGCAGACCGGTGGGAGGGCGCCATGGCTACACCTTC. It yields the protein CASRPVGGRHGYTF.

This clone was seen more than once but under ten times. The V gene is TRBV7-9, the J gene TRBJ2-1; TRBD2 is a possible D gene (5 bases). The V and J ends lost 5 bases and 4 bases respectively, with 12 bases between them. The CDR3 consists of 14 residues. The V gene's germline CDR1 is SEHNR and CDR2 FQNEAQ (reference sequence). In DNA form, the CDR3 reads TGTGCCAGCAGCCGTCTGACGGGGTACAATGAGCAGTTCTTC. This gives the protein CASSRLTGYNEQFF. The whole variable domain, remainder taken from reference TRBV7-9 and TRBJ2-1, is DTGVSQNPRHKITKRGQNVTFRCDPISEHNRLYWYRQTLGQGPEFLTYFQNEAQLEKSRLLSDRFSAERPKGSFSTLEIQRTEQGDSAMYLCASSRLTGYNEQFFGPGTRLTVL.

This chain connects TRBV29-1 to TRBJ1-1; 10 nucleotides line up with TRBD1. Germline values: CDR1 SQVTM, CDR2 ANQGSEA. The V gene end was trimmed by 8 bases and the J gene end by 6 bases; junction bases not matched to a gene: 12. The CDR3 spans 14 residues. CDR3 amino acids: CSTDRGRGAAEAFF. In DNA, the CDR3 is TGCAGCACCGACAGGGGGCGGGGGGCCGCTGAAGCTTTCTTT.

This clone has more than one count but fewer than ten. The chain carries TRBV28 and TRBJ2-5, with a weak D call TRBD1 (6 bases). The CDR3 loop spans 14 amino acids. Germline CDR1 MDHEN, CDR2 SYDVKM. V dropped 6 bases and J dropped 2 bases, with 13 bases sitting between them. CDR3 amino acids: CASSRWTAQETQYF. Written as DNA, the CDR3 is TGTGCCAGCAGCCGATGGACAGCGCAAGAGACCCAGTACTTC.